A selection of T cell receptor beta chains follows, all from one sample in a study of blood T cells in healthy people across ages. TCRdb reprocessed the 5' RACE reads via MiXCR and lists one record per CDR3 protein. The sample shows about 1.1 million distinct CDR3 sequences, 35% to 40% of them seen only once. The sample comprised blood. The receptors derive from a man between 18 and 35 years old in good health. CDR3s include the opening cysteine and the closing phenylalanine or tryptophan. D genes are given only for firm matches. Size tells how often a clone was seen (once, few, many) or the class of an expanded clone, and some rows leave it out.

abundance	v_gene	d_gene	j_gene	CDR3nt	CDR3aa
few	TRBV6-5	-	TRBJ2-4	TGTGCCAGCACCCACCGGGGGGCCGCCAAAAACATTCAGTACTTC	CASTHRGAAKNIQYF
few	TRBV7-6	-	TRBJ2-1	TGTGCCAGCAGCGTATCGACCTCCTACAATGAGCAGTTCTTC	CASSVSTSYNEQFF
-	TRBV20-1	TRBD1	TRBJ2-1	TGCAGTGCTAGAGATTGTAGGGGACAGGGGAGGAATGAGCAGTTCTTC	CSARDCRGQGRNEQFF
-	TRBV2	-	TRBJ2-5	TGTGCCAGCAGTGAACGGGGCGAGGGGACCCAGTACTTC	CASSERGEGTQYF
-	TRBV4-3	TRBD1	TRBJ1-5	TGCGCCAGCAGCCAGGGGACAGGAGGCAATCAGCCCAAGCATTTT	CASSQGTGGNQPKHF
few	TRBV28	-	TRBJ1-5	TGTGCCAGCAGCCCCACAGGGATGGGTCAGCCCCAGCATTTT	CASSPTGMGQPQHF
few	TRBV20-1	TRBD2	TRBJ2-1	TGCAGTTCGACGTCGGGACTAGCGGGGGGTGGGGGGTCCTACAATGAGCAGTTCTTC	CSSTSGLAGGGGSYNEQFF
few	TRBV14	-	TRBJ1-1	TGTGCCAGCAGCCAAGTCCCGGCGGACACTGAAGCTTTCTTT	CASSQVPADTEAFF
few	TRBV5-1	-	TRBJ2-1	TGCGCCAGCAACTCACCCCGAGGGGTAAACAATGAGCAGTTCTTC	CASNSPRGVNNEQFF
few	TRBV7-2	TRBD2	TRBJ2-3	TGTGCCAGCAGCCCAAAGGGGACTAGCGGACTAGATACGCAGTATTTT	CASSPKGTSGLDTQYF
-	TRBV5-1	-	TRBJ1-2	TGCGCCAGCAGCTTGTACGGGGGTCCAACGGACTATGGCTACACCTTC	CASSLYGGPTDYGYTF
many	TRBV6-2/TRBV6-3	-	TRBJ1-1	TGTGCCAGCAGTTACAGGACAGTACGGAACACTGAAGCTTTCTTT	CASSYRTVRNTEAFF
-	TRBV12-3/TRBV12-4	-	TRBJ2-5	TGTGCCAGCCGCCCAGGGGAGAGCTCCTACAATGAGCAGTACTTC	CASRPGESSYNEQYF
-	TRBV12-3/TRBV12-4	-	TRBJ2-1	TGTGCCAGCAGTTTTAAGGAGGCCTGGGGTGCCATCTCCTACAATGAGCAGTTCTTC	CASSFKEAWGAISYNEQFF
-	TRBV14	-	TRBJ2-1	TGTGCCAGCAGCCAAGTCACAGTGAGCTCCTACAATGAGCAGTTCTTC	CASSQVTVSSYNEQFF
few	TRBV5-1	-	TRBJ2-7	TGCGCCAGCAGCTTGCTCGGAGGACCCCTGTACGAGCAGTACTTC	CASSLLGGPLYEQYF
-	TRBV4-1	-	TRBJ2-4	TGCGCCAGCAGCCAAGCCGGGACGGACGCCTTGAACATTCAGTACTTC	CASSQAGTDALNIQYF
few	TRBV12-3/TRBV12-4	-	TRBJ1-1	TGTGCCAGCAGCAATAGTCCAGGGGATACCACTGAAGCTTTCTTT	CASSNSPGDTTEAFF
many	TRBV4-1	-	TRBJ2-3	TGCGCCAGCAGCCAAAGTACTGCAACAGATACGCAGTATTTT	CASSQSTATDTQYF
-	TRBV5-6	TRBD1	TRBJ2-5	TGTGCCAGCAGCTTGCCACAATCTAGGGACAGGGGACGGCACAATGAGCAGTACTTC	CASSLPQSRDRGRHNEQYF
many	TRBV24-1	TRBD2	TRBJ2-3	TGTGCCACCAGAGCGGGGGGGGTCACAGATACGCAGTATTTT	CATRAGGVTDTQYF
few	TRBV5-5	-	TRBJ1-6	TGTGCCAGCAGCTGGACAGATAGCAATTCACCCCTCCACTTT	CASSWTDSNSPLHF
few	TRBV20-1	-	TRBJ1-2	TGCAGTGCTAGTCCCAGCCTATATGGCTACACCTTC	CSASPSLYGYTF
few	TRBV5-1	-	TRBJ2-6	TGCGCCAGCAGCGTGGGGGGTCACTCTGGGGCCAACGTCCTGACTTTC	CASSVGGHSGANVLTF
few	TRBV28	-	TRBJ2-5	TGTGCCAGCAGTTTATTTGGAGCCCAAGAGACCCAGTACTTC	CASSLFGAQETQYF
-	TRBV29-1	TRBD2	TRBJ2-5	TGCAGCGTTCCGAGCAAAAAGAGCGGGGGGTTTCAAGAGACCCAGTACTTC	CSVPSKKSGGFQETQYF
-	TRBV12-5	-	TRBJ1-1	TGTGCTAGTGGTTTGGTACACGGGAACACTGAAGCTTTCTTT	CASGLVHGNTEAFF
-	TRBV5-6	TRBD2	TRBJ2-7	TGTGCCAGCAGCTTGGCCTTGGCTCACCGCGGGGGGGCCTACAATGAGCAGTACTTC	CASSLALAHRGGAYNEQYF
many	TRBV7-2	-	TRBJ1-2	TGTGCCAGCAGCCTTGGGGCCTATGGCTACACCTTC	CASSLGAYGYTF
many	TRBV7-2	-	TRBJ2-1	TGTGCCAGCAGCTCGGGACCACGTTCAACGTTCTTC	CASSSGPRSTFF
-	TRBV20-1	TRBD1	TRBJ2-7	TGCAGTGCCTTAGACAGGGGCTATAGCAATGAGCAGTACTTC	CSALDRGYSNEQYF
-	TRBV29-1	-	TRBJ1-1	TGCAGCGTTGAAGTGGTCGACACTGAAGCTTTCTTT	CSVEVVDTEAFF
few	TRBV10-3	-	TRBJ2-2	TGTGCCATCAAACTCTACACCGGGGAGCTGTTTTTT	CAIKLYTGELFF
-	TRBV7-8	TRBD2	TRBJ2-1	TGTGCCAGCAGCTTAGAGGGACTAGCGGGGGGACTAACCTACAATGAGCAGTTCTTC	CASSLEGLAGGLTYNEQFF
-	TRBV7-2	-	TRBJ1-5	TGTGCCAGCAGCTTAGAAGGGACCTGGGCTCACGGGATAAATCAGCCCCAGCATTTT	CASSLEGTWAHGINQPQHF
few	TRBV7-9	-	TRBJ1-1	TGTGCCAGCAGCTTCTCACGGGGAAACACTGAAGCTTTCTTT	CASSFSRGNTEAFF
few	TRBV2	-	TRBJ1-5	TGTGCCAGCAGTGATGTCGGCAGGGAAAGTCAGCCCCAGCATTTT	CASSDVGRESQPQHF
-	TRBV20-1	TRBD1	TRBJ2-3	TGCAGTGCTAGAGATGAACAGGGGGCAGATACGCAGTATTTT	CSARDEQGADTQYF
-	TRBV30	TRBD1	TRBJ2-4	TGTGCCTGGAGCTTCCGGGACAGGGGTCAGCAGTACTTC	CAWSFRDRGQQYF
-	TRBV14	-	TRBJ1-5	TGTGCCAGCAGTCAAACAGGGTTGTTTCAGCCCCAGCATTTT	CASSQTGLFQPQHF
few	TRBV10-3	-	TRBJ1-2	TGTGCCATCAGAGACGCCCTAGGTGAGGGCTACACCTTC	CAIRDALGEGYTF
-	TRBV29-1	-	TRBJ2-7	TGCAGCGTTGAAGGCAGGGGTAGAGGTGATGAGCAGTACTTC	CSVEGRGRGDEQYF
-	TRBV5-1	-	TRBJ2-3	TGCGCCAGCAGCTCACGATCAGACAGAGCCACAGATACGCAGTATTTT	CASSSRSDRATDTQYF
-	TRBV4-3	-	TRBJ1-5	TGCGCCAGCAGCCAAGATCACACAGGGAGCAATCAGCCCCAGCATTTT	CASSQDHTGSNQPQHF